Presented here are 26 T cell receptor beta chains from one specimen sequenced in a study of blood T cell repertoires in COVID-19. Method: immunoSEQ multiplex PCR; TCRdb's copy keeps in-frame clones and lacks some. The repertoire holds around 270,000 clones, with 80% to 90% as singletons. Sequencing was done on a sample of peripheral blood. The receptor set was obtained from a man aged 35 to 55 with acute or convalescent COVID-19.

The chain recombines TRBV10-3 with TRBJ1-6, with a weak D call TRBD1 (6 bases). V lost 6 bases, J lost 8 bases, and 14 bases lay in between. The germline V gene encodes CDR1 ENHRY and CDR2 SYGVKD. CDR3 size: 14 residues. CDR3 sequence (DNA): TGTGCCATCAGCGCCCGAAACAGGGATTCACCCCTCCACTTT. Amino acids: CAISARNRDSPLHF.

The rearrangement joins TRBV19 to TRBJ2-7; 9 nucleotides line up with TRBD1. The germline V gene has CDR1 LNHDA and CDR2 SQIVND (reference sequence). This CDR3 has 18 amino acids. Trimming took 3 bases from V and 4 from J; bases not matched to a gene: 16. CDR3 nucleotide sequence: TGTGCCAGTAGTATGAAGGGGCCCGAGGGACAGGGTCTTTACGAGCAGTACTTC. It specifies CASSMKGPEGQGLYEQYF.

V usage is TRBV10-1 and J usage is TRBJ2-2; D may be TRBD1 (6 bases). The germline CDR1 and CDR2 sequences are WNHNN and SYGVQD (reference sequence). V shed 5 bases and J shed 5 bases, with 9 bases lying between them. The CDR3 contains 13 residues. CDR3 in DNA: TGCGCCAGCAGTTTAGGACAGACCGGGGAGCTGTTTTTT. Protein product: CASSLGQTGELFF.

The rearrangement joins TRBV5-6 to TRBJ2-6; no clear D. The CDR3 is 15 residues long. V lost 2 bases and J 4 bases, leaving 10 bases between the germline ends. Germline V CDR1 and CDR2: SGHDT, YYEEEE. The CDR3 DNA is TGTGCCAGCAGCTTCACCGACACCGGGGCCAACGTCCTGACTTTC. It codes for CASSFTDTGANVLTF. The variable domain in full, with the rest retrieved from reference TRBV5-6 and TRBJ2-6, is DAGVTQSPTHLIKTRGQQVTLRCSPKSGHDTVSWYQQALGQGPQFIFQYYEEEERQRGNFPDRFSGHQFPNYSSELNVNALLLGDSALYLCASSFTDTGANVLTFGAGSRLTVL.

The CDR3 is CATYSGQGHQFF. CDR3 coding DNA: TGTGCCACCTATTCTGGACAGGGGCACCAGTTCTTC. The rearrangement uses TRBV24-1 and TRBJ2-1; 9 nucleotides agree with TRBD1. Germline V lookup: CDR1 KGHDR, CDR2 SFDVKD. V was clipped by 9 bases and J by 13 bases; unmatched bases: 9. The CDR3 has 12 amino acids.

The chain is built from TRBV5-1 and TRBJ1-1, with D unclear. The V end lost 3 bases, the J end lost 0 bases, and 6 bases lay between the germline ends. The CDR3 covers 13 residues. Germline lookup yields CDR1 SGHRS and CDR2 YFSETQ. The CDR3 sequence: CASSSGMNTEAFF. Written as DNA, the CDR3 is TGCGCCAGCAGCTCGGGTATGAACACTGAAGCTTTCTTT.

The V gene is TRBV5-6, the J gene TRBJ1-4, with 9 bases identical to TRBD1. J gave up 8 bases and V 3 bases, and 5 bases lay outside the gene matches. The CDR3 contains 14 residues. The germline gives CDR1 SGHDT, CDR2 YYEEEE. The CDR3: CASSWGTGGEKLFF. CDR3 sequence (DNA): TGTGCCAGCAGCTGGGGAACAGGGGGCGAAAAACTGTTTTTT. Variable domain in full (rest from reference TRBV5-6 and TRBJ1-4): DAGVTQSPTHLIKTRGQQVTLRCSPKSGHDTVSWYQQALGQGPQFIFQYYEEEERQRGNFPDRFSGHQFPNYSSELNVNALLLGDSALYLCASSWGTGGEKLFFGSGTQLSVL.

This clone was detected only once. The DNA of the CDR3 is TGTGCCAGCAGCCCAGCCTCTAGTAATCAGCCCCAGCATTTT. It codes for CASSPASSNQPQHF. The rearrangement uses TRBV11-2 and TRBJ1-5; D is undetermined. V was cut by 5 bases and J by 4 bases, with 12 bases left in between. Germline V gives CDR1 SGHAT, CDR2 FQNNGV. CDR3 length equals 14 residues.

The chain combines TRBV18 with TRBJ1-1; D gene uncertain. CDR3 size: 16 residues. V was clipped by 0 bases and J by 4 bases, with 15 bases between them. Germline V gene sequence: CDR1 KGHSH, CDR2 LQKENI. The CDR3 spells CASSPPRGGRGTEAFF. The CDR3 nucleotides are TGTGCCAGCTCACCACCCCGGGGTGGGAGAGGCACTGAAGCTTTCTTT.

The DNA for the CDR3 is TGCAGTGCGGCAGGGAATTCACCCCTCCACTTT. Its translation is CSAAGNSPLHF. The chain joins TRBV20-1 to TRBJ1-6; a weak D match, TRBD1 (5 bases). This CDR3 contains 11 residues. Deletions cut 6 bases from V and 7 bases from J, with 7 bases between. Germline CDR1 is DFQATT and CDR2 is SNEGSKA (reference sequence).

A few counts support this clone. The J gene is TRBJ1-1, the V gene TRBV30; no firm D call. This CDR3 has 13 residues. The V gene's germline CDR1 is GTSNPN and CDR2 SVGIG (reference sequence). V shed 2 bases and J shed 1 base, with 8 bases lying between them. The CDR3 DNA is TGTGCCTGGAGTCCCGGTCAGAACACTGAAGCTTTCTTT. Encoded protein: CAWSPGQNTEAFF.

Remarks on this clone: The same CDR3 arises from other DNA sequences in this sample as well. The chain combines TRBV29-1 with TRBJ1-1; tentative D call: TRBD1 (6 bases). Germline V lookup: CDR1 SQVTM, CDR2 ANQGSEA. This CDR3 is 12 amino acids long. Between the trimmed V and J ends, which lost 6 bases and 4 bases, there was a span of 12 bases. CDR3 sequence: CSVDRGGTEAFF. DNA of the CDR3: TGCAGCGTCGACAGAGGGGGCACTGAAGCTTTCTTT.

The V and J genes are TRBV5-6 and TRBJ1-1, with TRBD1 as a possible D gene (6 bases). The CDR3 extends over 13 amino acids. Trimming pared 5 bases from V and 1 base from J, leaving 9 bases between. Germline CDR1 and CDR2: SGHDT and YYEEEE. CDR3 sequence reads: CASSQDRNTEAFF. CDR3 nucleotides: TGTGCCAGCAGTCAGGACAGGAACACTGAAGCTTTCTTT.

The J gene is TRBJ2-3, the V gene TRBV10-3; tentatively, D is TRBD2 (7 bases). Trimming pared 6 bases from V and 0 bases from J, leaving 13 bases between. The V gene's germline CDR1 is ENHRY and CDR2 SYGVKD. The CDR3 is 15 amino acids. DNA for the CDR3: TGTGCCATCAGCGCCGGGGGGCCAAGCACAGATACGCAGTATTTT. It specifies CAISAGGPSTDTQYF.

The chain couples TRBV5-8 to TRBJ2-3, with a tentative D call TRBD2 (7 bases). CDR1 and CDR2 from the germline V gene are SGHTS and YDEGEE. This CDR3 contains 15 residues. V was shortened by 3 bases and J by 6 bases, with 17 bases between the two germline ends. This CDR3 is CASSSGARGGDTQYF. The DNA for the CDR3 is TGTGCCAGCAGCTCGGGCGCCAGGGGAGGGGATACGCAGTATTTT.

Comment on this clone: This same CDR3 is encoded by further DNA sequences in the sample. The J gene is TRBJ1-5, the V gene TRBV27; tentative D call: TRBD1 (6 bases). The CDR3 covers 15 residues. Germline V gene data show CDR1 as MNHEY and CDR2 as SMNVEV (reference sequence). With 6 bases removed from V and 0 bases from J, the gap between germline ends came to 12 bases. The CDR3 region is CASSLRGYSNQPQHF. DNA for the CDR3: TGTGCCAGCAGCCTTAGGGGGTATAGCAATCAGCCCCAGCATTTT.

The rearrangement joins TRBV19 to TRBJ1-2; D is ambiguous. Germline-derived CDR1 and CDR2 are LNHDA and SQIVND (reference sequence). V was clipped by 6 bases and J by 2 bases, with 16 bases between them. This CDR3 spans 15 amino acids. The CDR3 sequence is CASSRFSDSNYGYTF. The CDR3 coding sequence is TGTGCCAGTAGCCGGTTTAGCGATTCCAACTATGGCTACACCTTC.

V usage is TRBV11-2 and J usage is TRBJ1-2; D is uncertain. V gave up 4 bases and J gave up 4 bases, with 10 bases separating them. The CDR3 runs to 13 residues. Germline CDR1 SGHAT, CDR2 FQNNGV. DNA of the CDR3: TGTGCCAGCAGCTCTCCTCGGGTCTATGGCTACACCTTC. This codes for CASSSPRVYGYTF.

CDR3: CASDRDRTPMGNEKLFF. The DNA for the CDR3 is TGTGCCAGCGATAGGGACAGGACTCCAATGGGTAATGAAAAACTGTTTTTT. The rearrangement joins TRBV2 to TRBJ1-4; the match to TRBD1 covers 8 bases. The CDR3 consists of 17 residues. The junction had 15 bases not matched to a gene; V was cut back by 8 bases and J by 4 bases. Germline V gives CDR1 SNHLY, CDR2 FYNNEI.

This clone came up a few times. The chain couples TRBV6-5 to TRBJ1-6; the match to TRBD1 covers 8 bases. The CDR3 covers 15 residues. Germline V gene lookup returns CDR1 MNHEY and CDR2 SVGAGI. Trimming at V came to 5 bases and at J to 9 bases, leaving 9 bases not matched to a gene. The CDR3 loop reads CASSTRQGRGSPLHF. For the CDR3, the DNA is TGTGCCAGCAGTACCAGACAGGGGCGGGGTTCACCCCTCCACTTT.

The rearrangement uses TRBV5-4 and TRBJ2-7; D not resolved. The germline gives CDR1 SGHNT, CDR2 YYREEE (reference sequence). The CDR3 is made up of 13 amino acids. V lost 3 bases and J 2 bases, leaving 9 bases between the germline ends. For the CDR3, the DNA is TGTGCCAGCAGCTCCGGGTCTACCTACGAGCAGTACTTC. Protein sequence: CASSSGSTYEQYF.

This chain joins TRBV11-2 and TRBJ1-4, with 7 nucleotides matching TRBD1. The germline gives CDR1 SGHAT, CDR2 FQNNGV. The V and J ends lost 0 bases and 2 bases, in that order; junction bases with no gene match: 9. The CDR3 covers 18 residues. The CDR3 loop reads CASSLEFRGQATNEKLFF. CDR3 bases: TGTGCCAGCAGCTTAGAATTTCGCGGACAGGCTACTAATGAAAAACTGTTTTTT. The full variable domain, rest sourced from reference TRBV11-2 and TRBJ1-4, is EAGVAQSPRYKIIEKRQSVAFWCNPISGHATLYWYQQILGQGPKLLIQFQNNGVVDDSQLPKDRFSAERLKGVDSTLKIQPAKLEDSAVYLCASSLEFRGQATNEKLFFGSGTQLSVL.

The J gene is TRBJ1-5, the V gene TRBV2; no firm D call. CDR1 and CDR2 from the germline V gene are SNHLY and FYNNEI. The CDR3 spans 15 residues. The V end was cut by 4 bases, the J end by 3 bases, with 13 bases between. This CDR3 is CASSVQPGPNQPQHF. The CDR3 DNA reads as TGTGCCAGCAGTGTACAGCCAGGCCCCAATCAGCCCCAGCATTTT.

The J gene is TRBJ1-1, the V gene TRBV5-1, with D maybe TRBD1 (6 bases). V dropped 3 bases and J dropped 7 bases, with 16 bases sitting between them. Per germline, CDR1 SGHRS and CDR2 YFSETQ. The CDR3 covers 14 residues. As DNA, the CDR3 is TGCGCCAGCAGCTCGACAATCCAGGGGAATGAAGCTTTCTTT. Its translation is CASSSTIQGNEAFF.

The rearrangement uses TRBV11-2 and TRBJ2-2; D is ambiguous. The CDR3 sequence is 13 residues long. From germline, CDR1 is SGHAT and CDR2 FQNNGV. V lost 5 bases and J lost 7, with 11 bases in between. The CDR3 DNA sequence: TGTGCCAGCAGCACTGCGTTTGTCGGGGAGCTGTTTTTT. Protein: CASSTAFVGELFF.

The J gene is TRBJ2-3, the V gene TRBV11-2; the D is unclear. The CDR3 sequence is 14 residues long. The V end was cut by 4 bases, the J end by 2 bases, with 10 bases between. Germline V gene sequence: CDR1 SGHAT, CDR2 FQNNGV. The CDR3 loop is CASSSPGHTDTQYF. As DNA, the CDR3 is TGTGCCAGCAGCTCTCCGGGTCACACAGATACGCAGTATTTT. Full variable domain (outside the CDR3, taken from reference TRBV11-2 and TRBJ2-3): EAGVAQSPRYKIIEKRQSVAFWCNPISGHATLYWYQQILGQGPKLLIQFQNNGVVDDSQLPKDRFSAERLKGVDSTLKIQPAKLEDSAVYLCASSSPGHTDTQYFGPGTRLTVL.